This TCR beta chain was documented in a study of blood T cell repertoires in COVID-19. Study-wide context: The origin of the acute and convalescent COVID-19 samples was the United States, Italy and Spain. Sources were T cells, B-cell-depleted T cells, or PBMCs; the material itself was cDNA or gDNA.

Per the germline V gene, CDR1 is LNHDA and CDR2 is SQIVND (reference sequence). Trimming took 9 bases from V and 8 from J; bases not matched to a gene: 14. This CDR3 region has 15 residues. The data were produced by immunoSEQ multiplex PCR, yet TCRdb's version contains in-frame clones alone and is incomplete. The sample consists of roughly 130,000 clones, approximately 80% of them appearing once. This clonotype originated in a man aged 40-50 years with active or convalescent COVID-19. Input material: peripheral blood. The chain joins TRBV19 to TRBJ2-1; TRBD1 agrees at 9 bases. DNA of the CDR3: TGTGCCAGCAGAGCCCGGGACAGGGTAATCGATGAGCAGTTCTTC. It specifies CASRARDRVIDEQFF. The full variable domain, rest sourced from reference TRBV19 and TRBJ2-1, is DGGITQSPKYLFRKEGQNVTLSCEQNLNHDAMYWYRQDPGQGLRLIYYSQIVNDFQKGDIAEGYSVSREKKESFPLTVTSAQKNPTAFYLCASRARDRVIDEQFFGPGTRLTVL.